The text below deals with one T cell receptor (beta chain). The CDR3 runs to 14 residues. Germline V gives CDR1 MNHEY, CDR2 SVGAGI. Trimming left V 7 bases short and J 0 bases short, with 11 bases between. This specimen belongs to a study of blood T cell repertoires in COVID-19. Study background: Nucleic acid was either cDNA or gDNA, and it came from T cells, B-cell-depleted T cells, or PBMCs.

Here immunoSEQ multiplex PCR was the method, and the copy in TCRdb shows in-frame clones only, minus some. There are some 100,000 clones in the sample; 80% occur only once, and 9.5% to 13% lies in the top ten. This receptor was taken from a woman in her 70s with acute or convalescent COVID-19. Material for sequencing was peripheral blood. This chain connects TRBV6-5 to TRBJ2-3, with TRBD1 as a possible D gene (5 bases). CDR3 nucleotide sequence: TGTGCCAGCACGGCAGGGTATAGCACAGATACGCAGTATTTT. Translated, it gives CASTAGYSTDTQYF.